The 22 T cell receptor beta chains in this list originate from one sample, sequenced in a study of T cell changes during pregnancy in multiple sclerosis. TCRdb's copy holds only in-frame clones and misses some; the assay was immunoSEQ multiplex PCR. The sample includes more than 65,000 clones, roughly 93% of them seen just once. Sequences were derived from peripheral blood, sampled in the first trimester of pregnancy. Receptor source: a female donor with multiple sclerosis, enrolled in a pregnancy study.

DNA of the CDR3: TGTGCCAGCTCTCCGGACAGGCATCAGCCCCAGCATTTT. This codes for CASSPDRHQPQHF. The chain is built from TRBV18 and TRBJ1-5; 7 bases align to TRBD1. The V and J ends lost 6 bases and 5 bases, in that order; junction bases with no gene match: 4. Germline assignment: CDR1 KGHSH and CDR2 LQKENI. The CDR3 spans 13 residues.

V and J are TRBV10-3 and TRBJ2-4; 7 bases are shared with TRBD2. The junction had 5 bases not matched to a gene; V was cut back by 3 bases and J by 0 bases. The CDR3 length is 16 residues. Germline V gene lookup returns CDR1 ENHRY and CDR2 SYGVKD. Written as DNA, the CDR3 is TGTGCCATCAGTGAAAGGGCTAGCGGAGCCAAAAACATTCAGTACTTC. Its protein product is CAISERASGAKNIQYF.

The chain carries TRBV5-4 and TRBJ2-6; D is uncertain. V was trimmed by 1 base and J by 4 bases, leaving 12 bases between them. CDR1 and CDR2 from the germline V gene are SGHNT and YYREEE (reference sequence). This CDR3 spans 16 amino acids. This CDR3 reads CASSLSNRWGANVLTF. The CDR3 DNA reads TGTGCCAGCAGCTTGTCGAACCGGTGGGGGGCCAACGTCCTGACTTTC.

This chain joins TRBV6-6 and TRBJ2-1; TRBD2 might be the D (6 bases). This CDR3 spans 13 amino acids. Germline-derived CDR1 and CDR2 are MNHNY and SVGAGI (reference sequence). Trimming shortened V by 10 bases and J by 2 bases, and 12 bases separated the two germline ends. CDR3 residues: CAIGSRTYNEQFF. CDR3 nucleotide sequence: TGTGCCATCGGGAGTCGGACCTACAATGAGCAGTTCTTC.

This clone was seen just once. The chain combines TRBV11-3 with TRBJ2-1, with 8 bases aligning to TRBD2. Germline V lookup: CDR1 SGHNT, CDR2 YENEEA. The CDR3 consists of 15 residues. Germline trimming cut 5 bases from V and 2 bases from J; bases unmatched to any gene: 5. The CDR3 here is CASSLQREPYNEQFF. The CDR3 region has the DNA TGTGCCAGCAGCCTCCAGCGGGAGCCCTACAATGAGCAGTTCTTC.

The J gene is TRBJ1-5, the V gene TRBV6-6; TRBD1 is a possible D gene (5 bases). The ends were cut back, 6 bases at V and 1 base at J, with 16 bases in the middle. Germline V lookup: CDR1 MNHNY, CDR2 SVGAGI (reference sequence). The CDR3 sequence is 16 residues long. The CDR3 region has the DNA TGTGCCAGCAGATTAAAAGGGGAGGTGAGCAATCAGCCCCAGCATTTT. Protein product: CASRLKGEVSNQPQHF.

The chain links TRBV7-2 to TRBJ1-6; D call uncertain. This CDR3 region has 15 residues. The germline V gene has CDR1 SGHTA and CDR2 FQGNSA. With 5 bases removed from V and 4 bases from J, the gap between germline ends came to 12 bases. This CDR3 reads CASSPQVLYNSPLHF. The CDR3 DNA sequence: TGTGCCAGCAGCCCGCAGGTCCTTTATAATTCACCCCTCCACTTT.

The chain combines TRBV5-4 with TRBJ1-3; a weak D match, TRBD1 (6 bases). The CDR3 consists of 14 residues. Germline CDR1 is SGHNT and CDR2 is YYREEE (reference sequence). V lost 4 bases to trimming and J lost 2 bases, with 10 bases between them. The CDR3 loop reads CASSVQGAGNTIYF. Written as DNA, the CDR3 is TGTGCCAGCAGCGTACAGGGTGCTGGAAACACCATATATTTT.

The CDR3 DNA follows: TGTGCCAGCAGGTCCGGGACAGGGGTCTACTACGAGCAGTACTTC. As protein: CASRSGTGVYYEQYF. This sequence joins TRBV6-1 and TRBJ2-7; the match to TRBD1 covers 10 bases. This CDR3 has 15 residues. Unmatched junction bases numbered 8, after V lost 6 bases and J lost 3 bases. Germline assignment: CDR1 MNHNS and CDR2 SASEGT.

The V call is TRBV5-1, the J call TRBJ2-1; D perhaps matches TRBD2 (5 bases). Trimming removed 0 bases from V and 0 bases from J, with 10 bases in between. CDR3 size: 16 residues. Per the germline V gene, CDR1 is SGHRS and CDR2 is YFSETQ. As DNA, the CDR3 is TGCGCCAGCAGCTTGGAGGGAGTCCTCTCCTACAATGAGCAGTTCTTC. This translates into CASSLEGVLSYNEQFF.

The chain has TRBV10-3 and TRBJ1-3, with D possibly being TRBD1 (5 bases). Germline-derived CDR1 and CDR2 are ENHRY and SYGVKD. CDR3 length equals 14 residues. Trimming pared 3 bases from V and 4 bases from J, leaving 10 bases between. The CDR3 region is CAISDRVTGNTIYF. CDR3 nucleotides: TGTGCCATCAGTGACAGGGTAACCGGAAACACCATATATTTT.

This clone was seen just once. The chain uses TRBV12-5 and TRBJ2-5; tentatively, D is TRBD2 (5 bases). Germline loops: CDR1 LGHNT, CDR2 FRNRAP. The CDR3 loop spans 14 amino acids. V was clipped by 6 bases and J by 2 bases, with 13 bases between them. This CDR3 is CASGLEVRQETQYF. In DNA form, the CDR3 reads TGTGCTAGTGGCCTGGAGGTCAGGCAAGAGACCCAGTACTTC.

The chain is built from TRBV29-1 and TRBJ1-2, with unresolved D. Trimming removed 6 bases from V and 5 bases from J, with 31 bases in between. The CDR3 runs to 18 residues. Germline values: CDR1 SQVTM, CDR2 ANQGSEA. CDR3 DNA sequence: TGCAGCGTCGGCCACATACCCGTCTTTGGATCCCAGGCTTATGGCTACACCTTC. It is translated as CSVGHIPVFGSQAYGYTF.

The CDR3 DNA reads TGCGCCAGCAGCGCGATCAGTCGGGGAGCCTACGAGCAGTACTTC. Amino acids: CASSAISRGAYEQYF. The chain is built from TRBV5-1 and TRBJ2-7, with D maybe TRBD2 (5 bases). V lost 4 bases and J lost 2, with 16 bases in between. The CDR3 sequence is 15 residues long. The germline gives CDR1 SGHRS, CDR2 YFSETQ.

The gene calls are TRBV2 and TRBJ2-3; 8 nucleotides line up with TRBD2. The CDR3 totals 16 residues. CDR1 is SNHLY and CDR2 is FYNNEI in the germline V gene. With 5 bases clipped from V and 6 bases from J, the junction kept 13 bases outside the gene matches. CDR3: CASSPTSGGLLDTQYF. CDR3 sequence (DNA): TGTGCCAGCAGTCCTACTAGCGGAGGTCTCTTGGATACGCAGTATTTT.

This chain joins TRBV10-2 and TRBJ2-7, with 12 bases fitting TRBD2. Germline loops: CDR1 WSHSY, CDR2 SAAADI. This CDR3 spans 15 amino acids. V lost 5 bases and J lost 6; bases outside the gene matches: 8. CDR3 in amino acids: CASSWTSGNPLEQYF. Written as DNA, the CDR3 is TGCGCCAGCAGTTGGACTAGCGGGAACCCACTCGAGCAGTACTTC.

The gene calls are TRBV6-6 and TRBJ2-1; D is possibly TRBD1 (6 bases). The V end was cut by 7 bases, the J end by 2 bases, with 12 bases between. Germline V gene lookup returns CDR1 MNHNY and CDR2 SVGAGI (reference sequence). This CDR3 region has 14 residues. The CDR3 DNA is TGTGCCAGCACCTTCCAGGGGACCTACAATGAGCAGTTCTTC. Translation gives CASTFQGTYNEQFF.

A single count supports this clone. The chain links TRBV5-1 to TRBJ2-7; 13 nucleotides match TRBD2. The V gene end was trimmed by 5 bases and the J gene end by 2 bases; junction bases not matched to a gene: 7. Germline V CDR1 and CDR2: SGHRS, YFSETQ. The CDR3 loop spans 16 amino acids. Here the CDR3 reads CASSHRTSGSTYEQYF. In nucleotides, the CDR3 is TGCGCCAGCAGTCATCGGACTAGCGGGAGCACCTACGAGCAGTACTTC.

The chain has TRBV7-9 and TRBJ2-7; 7 nucleotides agree with TRBD1. Germline CDR1 is SEHNR and CDR2 is FQNEAQ (reference sequence). With 5 bases clipped from V and 2 bases from J, the junction kept 9 bases outside the gene matches. The CDR3 extends over 15 amino acids. The CDR3 loop reads CASSQTGTDPYEQYF. CDR3 sequence (DNA): TGTGCCAGCAGCCAAACCGGGACAGACCCCTACGAGCAGTACTTC.

This clone was detected only once. The chain uses TRBV7-2 and TRBJ1-5; the match to TRBD1 covers 7 bases. CDR1 is SGHTA and CDR2 is FQGNSA in the germline V gene. The V gene end was trimmed by 1 base and the J gene end by 9 bases; junction bases not matched to a gene: 6. The CDR3 totals 14 residues. CDR3 amino acids: CASSLGQGPGPQHF. In nucleotides, the CDR3 is TGTGCCAGCAGCTTAGGACAGGGCCCGGGGCCCCAGCATTTT.

The V gene is TRBV6-5, the J gene TRBJ2-2; 11 nucleotides match TRBD2. This CDR3 comprises 15 residues. Germline V lookup: CDR1 MNHEY, CDR2 SVGAGI. J lost 7 bases, V lost 2 bases, and 3 bases had no gene match. The CDR3 DNA is TGTGCCAGCAGTTACAGGACTAGCGGGCACGGGGAGCTGTTTTTT. Protein: CASSYRTSGHGELFF.

The chain has TRBV2 and TRBJ2-7, with 9 bases fitting TRBD1. The V gene end was trimmed by 6 bases and the J gene end by 2 bases; junction bases not matched to a gene: 5. CDR3 length: 14 residues. Germline CDR1 is SNHLY and CDR2 is FYNNEI. This chain's CDR3 is CASRRQGVAYEQYF. CDR3 DNA sequence: TGTGCCAGCAGGAGACAGGGGGTTGCCTACGAGCAGTACTTC.